The 4 T cell receptor beta chains below come from one sample, sequenced in a study of CD8+CD57+ T cells in acquired aplastic anemia. Profiles of TCR beta VDJ and CDR3 were generated from a genomic DNA template. TCRdb used MiXCR to reprocess the reads, holding one entry per CDR3 protein. The sample has about 180,000 distinct CDR3 sequences, less than 60% seen once. All sequencing subjects had displayed CD8+CD57+ cell expansion on flow cytometry. Sample: sorted CD4+, CD8+, or CD8+CD57+ T cells (not recorded which) from PBMCs. These receptors originate from a human donor with aplastic anemia.

V is TRBV19 and J is TRBJ1-6; no clear D. CDR1 and CDR2 (germline): LNHDA, SQIVND (reference sequence). This CDR3 spans 16 amino acids. Trimming removed 3 bases at V and 5 bases at J, with 14 bases between. The CDR3 DNA sequence: TGTGCCAGTAGTATCGACGCAGTGGGAGATAATTCACCCCTCCACTTT. It is translated as CASSIDAVGDNSPLHF.

This clonotype was seen at least ten times. The CDR3 DNA reads as TGTGCCACCGGGAGCGGGGGTGGAAGCAATCAGCCCCAGCATTTT. Translated: CATGSGGGSNQPQHF. This chain uses TRBV10-3 with TRBJ1-5; D may be TRBD1 (5 bases). V gave up 10 bases and J gave up 1 base, with 17 bases separating them. The CDR3 has 15 residues. Germline CDR1 and CDR2: ENHRY and SYGVKD.

In regard to this clonotype: A much larger clone lies a single base off, so this may be a read error. The V and J genes are TRBV12-5 and TRBJ1-5; a weak D match, TRBD1 (5 bases). V lost 4 bases and J 5 bases, leaving 12 bases between the germline ends. Germline values: CDR1 LGHNT, CDR2 FRNRAP. The CDR3 loop spans 14 amino acids. The CDR3 region has the DNA TGTGCTAGTGGTTGGACAAGTTGGTATCAGCCCCAGCATTTT. This codes for CASGWTSWYQPQHF.

This clonotype occurred many times. The V and J genes are TRBV19 and TRBJ1-6; tentative D call: TRBD1 (5 bases). Germline CDR1 LNHDA, CDR2 SQIVND (reference sequence). The CDR3 totals 16 residues. The ends were cut back, 6 bases at V and 4 bases at J, with 16 bases in the middle. CDR3 DNA sequence: TGTGCCAGTAGAGAGACGGGACCGGGGTATAATTCACCCCTCCACTTT. Its protein is CASRETGPGYNSPLHF.